One T cell receptor (beta chain) is described in this entry. Its antigen is unknown. This sample is drawn from a study of human T cells and chemical hapten exposure. Whole-study context: Patients were mainly female, each with alopecia areata, totalis or universalis. Findings of the study overall: Large CDR3 similarity clusters arose significantly more often from expanded TCRs than from controls.

Time point: patch test 3, about 24 weeks after DPC sensitization. The treatment is: therapeutic diphenylcyclopropenone sensitization with weekly scalp DPC. Blood draws came first, before each patch test. The library gave individual cDNA molecules unique molecular identifiers. TCRdb reprocessed the RACE reads via MiXCR and lists one record per CDR3 protein. The data contain 210,000 or so distinct CDR3 sequences, 24% of them singletons. Unmatched junction bases numbered 8, after V lost 6 bases and J lost 4 bases. CDR1 and CDR2 (germline): SEHNR, FQNEAQ (reference sequence). The CDR3 runs to 15 residues. The chain combines TRBV7-9 with TRBJ2-3; 9 bases align to TRBD1. This TCR was recovered from a woman in her forties with alopecia areata. Some clones in this sample may be carry-over from other donors' samples. Material: whole blood, obtained in connection with sensitization to the hapten diphenylcyclopropenone (DPC). As DNA, the CDR3 is TGTGCCAGCAGTAAACAGGGGGCGAAGGCAGATACGCAGTATTTT. The encoded protein is CASSKQGAKADTQYF.